This TCR beta chain was identified during a study of blood T cell repertoires in COVID-19 (TCRdb year 2020). For context, the study as a whole: Collaborator samples came from the United States, Italy and Spain and covered acute and convalescent phases of COVID-19. The material from the prospective study consisted of cDNA or gDNA derived from T cells, B-cell-depleted T cells, or PBMCs. Deeply sampled blood TCRbeta repertoires from subjects exposed to, actively infected with, or recovered from COVID-19 were included in the dataset. The repertoires were made available in a free public database intended to serve as a resource for research on the immune response to SARS-CoV-2. Samples were obtained from the ongoing ImmuneRACE study (first 160 participants) and from over 1,000 subjects provided by 6 global collaborators. Sample metadata almost always included a de-identified subject ID, COVID-19 status, age in years and sex. Where available, HLA class I and class II types were obtained from metadata supplied by the sample provider rather than from assay-based typing. Study-level results and caveats: Clinical and demographic metadata were provided uncurated, with the amount varying by source and participant.

The junction shows trimming of 3 bases on V and 5 bases on J, plus 16 bases between the germline ends. According to the germline V gene, CDR1 reads ENHRY and CDR2 reads SYGVKD. There are 15 amino acids in the CDR3, from cysteine to phenylalanine inclusive. The CDR3 DNA has 45 bases and is translated from base 1. With regard to this clone: Its recognized antigen is unknown. One base away there is no much larger clone; base qualities are not given.

Enrolling through a virtual design, the prospective study's participants ranged in age from roughly 18 to 89 years and lived across 24 United States geographic areas. To assign participants to cohorts, the prospective study relied on clinical history that participants themselves reported in a screening survey and a study questionnaire. For ImmuneRACE Cohort 3, a participant was defined as recovered based on two consecutive negative NP/OP PCR tests, clearance by a healthcare professional, or resolution of symptoms. In the prospective study, whole blood, serum and a nasopharyngeal or oropharyngeal swab were collected from each participant by mobile phlebotomists. Over a roughly two-month period, participants in the prospective study had the option of providing additional blood draws and questionnaires. Before DNA extraction, blood samples from the prospective study were shipped at room temperature or frozen.

The immunoSEQ Assay, a bias-controlled multiplex PCR, was used to amplify TCRbeta CDR3 regions from genomic DNA. As for the original processing: The number of nucleated cells in each sample was estimated by amplification of reference gene primers within the assay. Sequence reads were collapsed and filtered to measure the absolute abundance of every unique TCRbeta CDR3 rearrangement. Productive Simpson clonality was computed per sample as the square root of Simpson's diversity index over productive rearrangements. In its TCRdb copy, this immuneACCESS table keeps in-frame sequences only and misses some clones. Where compared with another copy, unresolved V genes explain less than half of these, and the others have no known cause. Clone size and V and J calls were adopted from that table, with D and trimming inferred from the DNA. This sample is represented by 150,000 to 200,000 clones; approximately 85% of them were singletons. The leading ten clones occupy more than 5.5% of the sample.

The source of this sequence is a man in his forties who had recovered from COVID-19. Sequenced: PBMCs or T cells enriched from blood (not recorded which). The rearranged chain carries TRBV10-3 and TRBJ1-2; the D gene is possibly TRBD1, with 6 bases matching. The CDR3 here reads CAISELTGTIYGYTF. The sequenced DNA: TGTGCCATCAGTGAATTAACCGGGACAATTTATGGCTACACCTTC.